The source of this T cell receptor beta chain is a study of shared clonotypes between healthy human individuals. TCRdb's table, derived via immunoSEQ multiplex PCR, lists solely in-frame clones and lacks some. The table has over a million clones, about 80% seen once; the top ten hold roughly 0.62%. This clone was detected only a few times. The healthy adult donors were HIV-negative and reported no recent acute infections or vaccinations. The germline CDR1 and CDR2 sequences are MNHEY and SVGAGI. The CDR3 extends over 16 amino acids. The sample comprised memory CD4+ T cells from PBMCs. Subset described: CD45RA-negative fraction. This receptor was obtained from a man aged 18-30 years in good health. Some clones in this sample may be carry-over from other donors' samples. This sequence joins TRBV6-5 and TRBJ2-5; D remains unclear. Matching the DNA end better, TRBJ2-7 makes the J call doubtful. CDR3 nucleotide sequence: TGTGCCAGCAGTTACTCAGACTTGCCCGGACCCTACGAGCAGTACTTC. It is translated as CASSYSDLPGPYEQYF.